A selection of T cell receptor beta chains follows, all from one sample in a study of metastatic and nonmetastatic thyroid tumors. TCRdb re-called clones via MiXCR from the PCR reads. The top ten hold almost 10% of the sample, which has about 40,000 clones, 28% seen once. Sample: blood. These receptors originate from a male donor with papillary thyroid cancer or a benign thyroid nodule (not recorded which). Some clones in this sample may be carry-over from other donors' samples. The CDR3 runs from the conserved cysteine through the conserved F or W. Each record gives: CDR3 protein, CDR3 DNA, J gene, CDR3 length, clone size, D gene, V gene. The D gene is left open where the match is weak. Size values are once, few and many counts, or a class for expanded clones, and some rows have none.

cdr3_aa: CASSDSPEDTQYF
cdr3_nt: TGTGCTAGCAGTGACTCGCCCGAGGATACGCAGTATTTT
j_call: TRBJ2-3
cdr3_length: 13
clone_size: .
d_call: .
v_call: TRBV6-4

cdr3_aa: CASSQILDTEAFF
cdr3_nt: TGTGCCAGCAGCCAAATCCTCGACACTGAAGCTTTCTTT
j_call: TRBJ1-1
cdr3_length: 13
clone_size: many
d_call: .
v_call: TRBV14

cdr3_aa: CASSPGQGYTGELFF
cdr3_nt: TGCGCCAGCAGCCCCGGACAGGGATACACCGGGGAGCTGTTTTTT
j_call: TRBJ2-2
cdr3_length: 15
clone_size: many
d_call: TRBD1
v_call: TRBV5-1

cdr3_aa: CASSSLGGKHFF
cdr3_nt: TGTGCCAGCAGCTCACTGGGCGGGAAGCATTTCTTT
j_call: TRBJ1-1
cdr3_length: 12
clone_size: .
d_call: .
v_call: TRBV7-3

cdr3_aa: CASSPVPGIGYTF
cdr3_nt: TGTGCCAGCAGCCCAGTGCCAGGGATTGGCTACACCTTC
j_call: TRBJ1-2
cdr3_length: 13
clone_size: .
d_call: .
v_call: TRBV11-1

cdr3_aa: CASSLGWRGTYEQYF
cdr3_nt: TGTGCCAGCAGCTTGGGCTGGAGAGGGACCTACGAGCAGTACTTC
j_call: TRBJ2-7
cdr3_length: 15
clone_size: .
d_call: .
v_call: TRBV5-8

cdr3_aa: CSANGTGTGPLYPRETQYF
cdr3_nt: TGCAGTGCTAACGGGACCGGGACAGGGCCTCTCTACCCGAGGGAGACCCAGTACTTC
j_call: TRBJ2-5
cdr3_length: 19
clone_size: .
d_call: TRBD1
v_call: TRBV20-1

cdr3_aa: CASRAGTGAYEQYF
cdr3_nt: TGTGCCAGCAGGGCCGGGACAGGCGCCTACGAGCAGTACTTC
j_call: TRBJ2-7
cdr3_length: 14
clone_size: few
d_call: TRBD1
v_call: TRBV25-1

cdr3_aa: CASSSSWGRPNTGELFF
cdr3_nt: TGTGCCAGCAGCTCTTCTTGGGGAAGACCGAACACCGGGGAGCTGTTTTTT
j_call: TRBJ2-2
cdr3_length: 17
clone_size: .
d_call: .
v_call: TRBV5-4

cdr3_aa: CANTPGVVPQHF
cdr3_nt: TGTGCCAACACCCCGGGGGTCGTTCCCCAGCATTTT
j_call: TRBJ1-5
cdr3_length: 12
clone_size: .
d_call: .
v_call: TRBV28

cdr3_aa: CASSLDRWTDTQYF
cdr3_nt: TGCGCCAGCAGCTTGGACAGGTGGACAGATACGCAGTATTTT
j_call: TRBJ2-3
cdr3_length: 14
clone_size: few
d_call: .
v_call: TRBV5-1

cdr3_aa: CASKTGDTQPQHF
cdr3_nt: TGTGCCAGCAAGACGGGTGATACTCAGCCCCAGCATTTT
j_call: TRBJ1-5
cdr3_length: 13
clone_size: many
d_call: .
v_call: TRBV6-1

cdr3_aa: CASRPGQGAPGEVFF
cdr3_nt: TGTGCCAGCAGACCGGGACAGGGGGCTCCCGGGGAGGTGTTTTTT
j_call: TRBJ2-2
cdr3_length: 15
clone_size: .
d_call: TRBD1
v_call: TRBV3-1

cdr3_aa: CASSRPDRYSYEQYF
cdr3_nt: TGTGCCAGCAGCCGACCTGACAGATACTCCTACGAGCAGTACTTC
j_call: TRBJ2-7
cdr3_length: 15
clone_size: many
d_call: .
v_call: TRBV4-2

cdr3_aa: CSSRGSGELFF
cdr3_nt: TGCTCCAGCAGGGGGTCCGGGGAGCTGTTTTTT
j_call: TRBJ2-2
cdr3_length: 11
clone_size: .
d_call: TRBD1
v_call: TRBV10-2

cdr3_aa: CASSLGSVYMNTEAFF
cdr3_nt: TGTGCCAGCAGTTTAGGGAGTGTTTACATGAACACTGAAGCTTTCTTT
j_call: TRBJ1-1
cdr3_length: 16
clone_size: few
d_call: .
v_call: TRBV12-3/TRBV12-4

cdr3_aa: CASSYRLRATDTQYF
cdr3_nt: TGTGCCAGCAGTTACAGGCTCAGGGCCACAGATACGCAGTATTTT
j_call: TRBJ2-3
cdr3_length: 15
clone_size: many
d_call: .
v_call: TRBV5-8

cdr3_aa: CASSPLGYSETQYF
cdr3_nt: TGTGCCAGCAGCCCCCTGGGGTACTCGGAGACCCAGTACTTC
j_call: TRBJ2-5
cdr3_length: 14
clone_size: many
d_call: .
v_call: TRBV27

cdr3_aa: CSARDRDRGEGQPQHF
cdr3_nt: TGCAGTGCTAGAGACAGGGACAGGGGGGAGGGTCAGCCCCAGCATTTT
j_call: TRBJ1-5
cdr3_length: 16
clone_size: .
d_call: TRBD1
v_call: TRBV20-1

cdr3_aa: CACCFEGYGYTF
cdr3_nt: TGCGCCTGCTGCTTCGAGGGGTATGGCTACACCTTC
j_call: TRBJ1-2
cdr3_length: 12
clone_size: .
d_call: .
v_call: TRBV5-1

cdr3_aa: CASSDRDRGLGETQYF
cdr3_nt: TGTGCCAGCAGTGACAGGGACAGGGGGCTTGGGGAGACCCAGTACTTC
j_call: TRBJ2-5
cdr3_length: 16
clone_size: few
d_call: TRBD1
v_call: TRBV6-1

cdr3_aa: CASSLAGAGNTIYF
cdr3_nt: TGCGCCAGCAGCTTGGCGGGTGCCGGAAACACCATATATTTT
j_call: TRBJ1-3
cdr3_length: 14
clone_size: .
d_call: .
v_call: TRBV5-1

cdr3_aa: CASTAEGAIYNEQFF
cdr3_nt: TGTGCCAGCACCGCCGAGGGGGCGATCTACAATGAGCAGTTCTTC
j_call: TRBJ2-1
cdr3_length: 15
clone_size: many
d_call: TRBD1
v_call: TRBV3-1

cdr3_aa: CASSWDRVSGANVLTF
cdr3_nt: TGCGCCAGCAGCTGGGACAGAGTCTCTGGGGCCAACGTCCTGACTTTC
j_call: TRBJ2-6
cdr3_length: 16
clone_size: .
d_call: TRBD1
v_call: TRBV5-1

cdr3_aa: CASSVSGQPYEQYF
cdr3_nt: TGTGCCAGCAGTGTCTCGGGACAGCCCTACGAGCAGTACTTC
j_call: TRBJ2-7
cdr3_length: 14
clone_size: .
d_call: TRBD1
v_call: TRBV12-3/TRBV12-4

cdr3_aa: CASPTGDQPQHF
cdr3_nt: TGTGCCAGCCCGACAGGGGATCAGCCCCAGCATTTT
j_call: TRBJ1-5
cdr3_length: 12
clone_size: .
d_call: TRBD1
v_call: TRBV19

cdr3_aa: CATSQRVTEYEQYF
cdr3_nt: TGTGCCACCAGCCAAAGGGTAACTGAATACGAGCAGTACTTC
j_call: TRBJ2-7
cdr3_length: 14
clone_size: few
d_call: .
v_call: TRBV15

cdr3_aa: CSARPGLDLTQYF
cdr3_nt: TGCAGTGCTCGTCCGGGACTAGATCTTACGCAGTATTTT
j_call: TRBJ2-3
cdr3_length: 13
clone_size: .
d_call: TRBD2
v_call: TRBV20-1

cdr3_aa: CASSQLDPRDRPLGTGELFF
cdr3_nt: TGTGCCAGCTCACAACTCGATCCCCGGGACAGGCCCCTCGGGACCGGGGAGCTGTTTTTT
j_call: TRBJ2-2
cdr3_length: 20
clone_size: .
d_call: TRBD1
v_call: TRBV18

cdr3_aa: CASSLTSTGGEDTQYF
cdr3_nt: TGTGCCAGCAGCTTGACGAGCACAGGGGGAGAAGATACGCAGTATTTT
j_call: TRBJ2-3
cdr3_length: 16
clone_size: many
d_call: TRBD1
v_call: TRBV7-3